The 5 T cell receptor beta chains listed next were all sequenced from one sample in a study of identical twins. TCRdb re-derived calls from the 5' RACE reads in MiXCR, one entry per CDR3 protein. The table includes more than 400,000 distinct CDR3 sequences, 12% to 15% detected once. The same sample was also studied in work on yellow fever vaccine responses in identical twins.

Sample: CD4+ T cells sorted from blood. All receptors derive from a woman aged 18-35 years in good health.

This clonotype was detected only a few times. In DNA form, the CDR3 reads TGTGCCAGCAGTACCGGGACAGGGTATGGCTACACCTTC. Translating it yields CASSTGTGYGYTF. The chain has TRBV28 and TRBJ1-2, with TRBD1 matching 9 bases. This CDR3 comprises 13 residues. CDR1 and CDR2 (germline): MDHEN, SYDVKM. V gave up 5 bases and J gave up 5 bases; unmatched junction bases: 3.

In nucleotides, the CDR3 is TGCGCCAGCAGCCTTCAGGTCCGTACAGATACGCAGTATTTT. This translates into CASSLQVRTDTQYF. This chain connects TRBV4-1 to TRBJ2-3, with unresolved D. Deletions cut 4 bases from V and 3 bases from J, with 11 bases between. Germline CDR1 and CDR2: MGHRA and YSYEKL. This CDR3 contains 14 residues.

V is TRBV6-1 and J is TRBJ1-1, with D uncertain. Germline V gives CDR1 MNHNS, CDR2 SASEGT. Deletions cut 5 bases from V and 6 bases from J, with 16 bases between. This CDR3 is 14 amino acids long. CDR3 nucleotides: TGTGCCAGCAGTCGCTACGAGGCTGTAGCTGAAGCTTTCTTT. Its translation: CASSRYEAVAEAFF.

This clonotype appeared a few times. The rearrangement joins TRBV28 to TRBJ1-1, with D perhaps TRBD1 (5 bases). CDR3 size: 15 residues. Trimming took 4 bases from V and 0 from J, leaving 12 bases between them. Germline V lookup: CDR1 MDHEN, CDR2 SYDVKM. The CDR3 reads CASSSGGTVNTEAFF. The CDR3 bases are TGTGCCAGCAGTTCGGGGGGAACTGTGAACACTGAAGCTTTCTTT.

CDR3 residues: CASSKEGGVGSKPQHF. The CDR3 DNA reads as TGTGCCAGCAGCAAAGAAGGGGGGGTCGGATCAAAGCCCCAGCATTTT. The chain joins TRBV21-1 to TRBJ1-5; the DNA was not used to check the table's D call, TRBD1. TRBV21-1 is described as a pseudogene. This CDR3 region has 16 residues.